The 19 T cell receptor beta chains below all came from one sample that was sequenced in a study of shared clonotypes between healthy human individuals. Naive CD8 isolation took CD45RO-negative cells positively selected for CCR7 and excluded terminally differentiated effector memory CD45RA+ cells. TCRdb's copy holds only in-frame clones and misses some; the assay was immunoSEQ multiplex PCR. The data hold approximately 2,200,000 clones, with under 95% observed a single time. Sequencing was performed on naive CD8+ T cells from PBMCs. Receptors originate from a young man in good health. Some clones in this sample may be carry-over from other donors' samples.

V is TRBV27 and J is TRBJ2-7, with 7 bases lining up with TRBD1. The germline gives CDR1 MNHEY, CDR2 SMNVEV (reference sequence). This CDR3 has 15 residues. V was clipped by 6 bases and J by 4 bases; unmatched bases: 12. The CDR3 region is CASRATPGQKYEQYF. In DNA form, the CDR3 reads TGTGCCAGCAGGGCTACACCGGGACAGAAATACGAGCAGTACTTC.

The chain carries TRBV7-8 and TRBJ2-1, with D possibly matching TRBD2 (5 bases). This CDR3 has 16 residues. Per germline, CDR1 SGHVS and CDR2 FQNEAQ. Deletions cut 5 bases from V and 0 bases from J, with 14 bases between. The CDR3, as DNA: TGTGCCAGCAGCCCGCGGGCACACAGCTCCTACAATGAGCAGTTCTTC. Amino acid sequence: CASSPRAHSSYNEQFF.

As regards this clone: This sample also contains other DNA sequences that code for the same CDR3. The chain combines TRBV19 with TRBJ1-5; 9 bases are a match to TRBD1. CDR1 is LNHDA, CDR2 SQIVND, per germline (reference sequence). This CDR3 is 15 amino acids long. Trimming removed 5 bases from V and 2 bases from J; junction bases left unmatched: 4. The CDR3 loop is CASSADRGGNQPQHF. CDR3 DNA: TGTGCCAGTAGTGCGGACAGGGGAGGCAATCAGCCCCAGCATTTT.

This clone was recorded once. This sequence joins TRBV28 and TRBJ2-3; D is ambiguous. The CDR3 consists of 11 residues. The V end was cut by 7 bases, the J end by 5 bases, with 7 bases between. Germline loops: CDR1 MDHEN, CDR2 SYDVKM. DNA of the CDR3: TGTGCCAGCACGGTAGGAGATACGCAGTATTTT. Translated, it gives CASTVGDTQYF.

The chain couples TRBV7-2 to TRBJ2-7, with TRBD1 as a possible D gene (6 bases). The V gene lost 6 bases and the J gene lost 2 bases, with 17 bases spanning the gap. The germline V gene has CDR1 SGHTA and CDR2 FQGNSA. The CDR3 length is 15 residues. The DNA of the CDR3 is TGTGCCAGCAGTTTGGGACATCTGTCGACCTACGAGCAGTACTTC. Protein: CASSLGHLSTYEQYF.

The chain links TRBV4-3 to TRBJ2-3; D might be TRBD2 (6 bases). This CDR3 has 17 residues. Germline CDR1 and CDR2: LGHNA and YSLEER. V lost 1 base, J lost 2 bases, and 16 bases lay in between. The CDR3 DNA reads TGCGCCAGCAGCCAAGTAGTAGCGGTTGGGGTCACAGATACGCAGTATTTT. Translation: CASSQVVAVGVTDTQYF.

This clone was seen a single time. J is TRBJ2-1 and V is TRBV11-2; D possibly corresponds to TRBD1 (5 bases). Germline values: CDR1 SGHAT, CDR2 FQNNGV. V lost 6 bases and J lost 10, with 10 bases in between. This CDR3 is 11 amino acids long. This CDR3 is CASSAGHEQFF. CDR3 DNA: TGTGCCAGCAGTGCAGGACACGAGCAGTTCTTC. Drawing the rest from reference TRBV11-2 and TRBJ2-1, the complete variable domain is EAGVAQSPRYKIIEKRQSVAFWCNPISGHATLYWYQQILGQGPKLLIQFQNNGVVDDSQLPKDRFSAERLKGVDSTLKIQPAKLEDSAVYLCASSAGHEQFFGPGTRLTVL.

The V call is TRBV5-1, the J call TRBJ1-4; 7 bases match TRBD1. The ends lost 0 bases at V and 6 bases at J; junction bases unmatched: 5. The CDR3 is 15 amino acids. The germline V gene has CDR1 SGHRS and CDR2 YFSETQ. Written as DNA, the CDR3 is TGCGCCAGCAGCTTGGCCCAGGGGGGAGATGAAAAACTGTTTTTT. It yields the protein CASSLAQGGDEKLFF.

The rearrangement links TRBV29-1 to TRBJ1-2; D unresolved. Trimming took 8 bases from V and 6 from J, leaving 19 bases between them. The CDR3 sequence is 13 residues long. Per germline, CDR1 SQVTM and CDR2 ANQGSEA. In DNA form, the CDR3 reads TGCAGCCTTGGCCCCCGCTATCCGGATGGCTACACCTTC. Translation: CSLGPRYPDGYTF.

The chain links TRBV28 to TRBJ2-1, with TRBD1 as a possible D gene (6 bases). The ends were cut back, 10 bases at V and 5 bases at J, with 12 bases in the middle. The germline gives CDR1 MDHEN, CDR2 SYDVKM. The CDR3 has 12 residues. CDR3 residues: CATIGGHNEQFF. CDR3 nucleotide sequence: TGTGCCACGATAGGGGGACACAATGAGCAGTTCTTC.

The chain is built from TRBV5-6 and TRBJ2-3, with D possibly matching TRBD2 (5 bases). The CDR3 extends over 13 amino acids. V was shortened by 0 bases and J by 4 bases, with 6 bases between the two germline ends. Looked up from germline, CDR1 is SGHDT and CDR2 is YYEEEE. The CDR3 loop reads CASSLGAADTQYF. In nucleotides, the CDR3 is TGTGCCAGCAGCTTGGGAGCGGCAGATACGCAGTATTTT. The entire variable domain, with the rest obtained from reference TRBV5-6 and TRBJ2-3, is as follows: DAGVTQSPTHLIKTRGQQVTLRCSPKSGHDTVSWYQQALGQGPQFIFQYYEEEERQRGNFPDRFSGHQFPNYSSELNVNALLLGDSALYLCASSLGAADTQYFGPGTRLTVL.

The chain has TRBV9 and TRBJ2-2; tentatively, D is TRBD1 (6 bases). The CDR3 extends over 19 amino acids. V shed 5 bases and J shed 1 base, with 24 bases lying between them. Germline-derived CDR1 and CDR2 are SGDLS and YYNGEE. CDR3 nucleotide sequence: TGTGCCAGCAGTTCCAACAGGGAGAGGGGACGTCGGAACACCGGGGAGCTGTTTTTT. Residues: CASSSNRERGRRNTGELFF.

V usage is TRBV13 and J usage is TRBJ2-1; no firm D call. The CDR3 spans 15 residues. CDR1 is PRHDT and CDR2 is FYEKMQ in the germline V gene (reference sequence). Trimming pared 3 bases from V and 0 bases from J, leaving 9 bases between. The CDR3 reads CASSFFRISYNEQFF. DNA for the CDR3: TGTGCCAGCAGCTTTTTCAGGATCTCCTACAATGAGCAGTTCTTC.

The chain uses TRBV5-1 and TRBJ2-3, with 10 bases matching TRBD1. In germline, CDR1 is SGHRS, CDR2 YFSETQ. The length of the CDR3 is 15 residues. V lost 4 bases to trimming and J lost 3 bases; unmatched junction nucleotides: 5. CDR3: CASSLGQGITDTQYF. The CDR3 bases are TGCGCCAGCAGCCTGGGACAGGGGATTACAGATACGCAGTATTTT.

The chain carries TRBV4-3 and TRBJ1-1; 8 positions match TRBD1. Per the germline V gene, CDR1 is LGHNA and CDR2 is YSLEER. CDR3 length equals 17 residues. V lost 3 bases, J lost 11 bases, and 20 bases stayed unmatched. For the CDR3, the DNA is TGCGCCAGCAGCCATTTACCCGGGACAGGCTACCCCGAGGGGGCTTTCTTT. It codes for CASSHLPGTGYPEGAFF.

This chain connects TRBV29-1 to TRBJ2-2; D gene unclear. The germline V and J ends were trimmed by 4 bases and 4 bases, with 7 bases remaining between them. Germline V gives CDR1 SQVTM, CDR2 ANQGSEA. CDR3 length: 12 residues. This CDR3 reads CSVALSTGELFF. The DNA of the CDR3 is TGCAGCGTTGCGCTCAGCACCGGGGAGCTGTTTTTT.

CDR3 protein: CASSLARTSGSPYEQYF. CDR3 nucleotide sequence: TGCGCCAGCAGCTTGGCCCGGACTAGCGGGAGCCCCTACGAGCAGTACTTC. The chain recombines TRBV5-1 with TRBJ2-7, with 13 bases that match TRBD2. From germline, CDR1 is SGHRS and CDR2 YFSETQ. V lost 0 bases to trimming and J lost 2 bases; unmatched junction nucleotides: 5. There are 17 residues in the CDR3.

This sequence joins TRBV5-5 and TRBJ1-3; TRBD1 agrees at 7 bases. V shed 1 base and J 0 bases; nucleotides not matched to a gene: 10. The CDR3 runs to 18 residues. In germline, CDR1 is SGHKS, CDR2 YYEKEE (reference sequence). This chain's CDR3 is CASSLIRDSGSSGNTIYF. In DNA form, the CDR3 reads TGTGCCAGCAGCTTGATCCGGGACAGCGGCAGCTCTGGAAACACCATATATTTT.

The genes are TRBV14 and TRBJ2-7; no definite D call. V lost 4 bases, J lost 4 bases, and 14 bases lay in between. The CDR3 length is 14 residues. CDR1 is SGHDN and CDR2 is FVKESK in the germline V gene. This CDR3 is CASSPDLDSYEQYF. CDR3 DNA: TGTGCCAGCAGCCCGGACCTAGATTCATACGAGCAGTACTTC.